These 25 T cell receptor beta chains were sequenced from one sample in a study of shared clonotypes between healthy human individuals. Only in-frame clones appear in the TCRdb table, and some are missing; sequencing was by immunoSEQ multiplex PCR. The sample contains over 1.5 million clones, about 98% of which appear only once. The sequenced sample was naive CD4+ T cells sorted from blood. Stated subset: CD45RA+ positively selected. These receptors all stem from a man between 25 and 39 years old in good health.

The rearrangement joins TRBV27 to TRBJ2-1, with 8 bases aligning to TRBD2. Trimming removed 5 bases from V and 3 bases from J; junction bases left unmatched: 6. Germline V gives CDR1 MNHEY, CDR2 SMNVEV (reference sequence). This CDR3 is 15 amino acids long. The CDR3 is CASSITSGFYNEQFF. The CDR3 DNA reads TGTGCCAGCAGTATAACTAGCGGTTTCTACAATGAGCAGTTCTTC.

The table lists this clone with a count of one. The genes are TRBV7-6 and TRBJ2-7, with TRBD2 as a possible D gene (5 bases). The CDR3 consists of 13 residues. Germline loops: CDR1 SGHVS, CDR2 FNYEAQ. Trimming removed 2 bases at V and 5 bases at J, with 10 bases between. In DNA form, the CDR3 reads TGTGCCAGCAGCTTAAATTGGGGAGACGAGCAGTACTTC. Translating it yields CASSLNWGDEQYF.

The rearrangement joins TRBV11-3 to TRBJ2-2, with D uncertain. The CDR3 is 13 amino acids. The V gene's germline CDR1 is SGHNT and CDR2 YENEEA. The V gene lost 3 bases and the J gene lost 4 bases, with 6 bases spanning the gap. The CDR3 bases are TGTGCCAGCAGCTTGACCGGCACCGGGGAGCTGTTTTTT. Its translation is CASSLTGTGELFF.

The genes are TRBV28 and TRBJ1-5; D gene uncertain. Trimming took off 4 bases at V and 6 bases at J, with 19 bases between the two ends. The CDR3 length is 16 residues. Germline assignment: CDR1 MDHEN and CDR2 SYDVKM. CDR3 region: CASSSSPFAVLQPQHF. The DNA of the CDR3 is TGTGCCAGCAGTTCCAGTCCCTTCGCGGTGCTTCAGCCCCAGCATTTT.

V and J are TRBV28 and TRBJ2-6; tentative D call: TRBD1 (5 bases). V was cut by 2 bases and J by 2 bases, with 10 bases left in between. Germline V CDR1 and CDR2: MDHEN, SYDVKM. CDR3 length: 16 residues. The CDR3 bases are TGTGCCAGCAGTTTACCCTCAGGGACTGGGGCCAACGTCCTGACTTTC. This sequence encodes CASSLPSGTGANVLTF.

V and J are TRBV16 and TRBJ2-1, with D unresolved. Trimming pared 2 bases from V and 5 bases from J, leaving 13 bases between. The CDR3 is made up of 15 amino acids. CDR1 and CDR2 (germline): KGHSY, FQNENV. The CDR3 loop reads CASSQRGMENNEQFF. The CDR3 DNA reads TGTGCCAGCAGCCAACGTGGCATGGAGAACAATGAGCAGTTCTTC.

The CDR3 nucleotides are TGTGCCAGCAGCTTGCCTAGCGGCACTTCCTACAATGAGCAGTTCTTC. Translated, it gives CASSLPSGTSYNEQFF. The chain couples TRBV5-6 to TRBJ2-1, with TRBD2 matching 7 bases. Germline V gene data show CDR1 as SGHDT and CDR2 as YYEEEE. CDR3 length: 16 residues. The J segment lost 1 base and the V segment lost 1 base, leaving 5 bases of the junction unmatched.

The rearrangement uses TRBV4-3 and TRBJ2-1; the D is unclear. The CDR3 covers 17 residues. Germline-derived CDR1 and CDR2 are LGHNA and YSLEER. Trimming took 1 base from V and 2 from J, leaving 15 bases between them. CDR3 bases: TGCGCCAGCAGCCAAGGGCCGGTGGGTATGACCTACAATGAGCAGTTCTTC. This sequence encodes CASSQGPVGMTYNEQFF.

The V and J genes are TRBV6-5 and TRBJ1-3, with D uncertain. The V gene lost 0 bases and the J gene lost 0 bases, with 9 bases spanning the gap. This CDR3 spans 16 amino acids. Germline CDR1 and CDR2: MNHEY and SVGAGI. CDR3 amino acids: CASSYSRANSGNTIYF. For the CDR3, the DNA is TGTGCCAGCAGTTACTCGCGGGCCAACTCTGGAAACACCATATATTTT.

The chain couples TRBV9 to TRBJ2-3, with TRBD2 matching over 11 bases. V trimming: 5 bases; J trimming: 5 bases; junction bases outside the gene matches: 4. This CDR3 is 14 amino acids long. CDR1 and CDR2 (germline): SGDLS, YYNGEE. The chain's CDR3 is CASSVTSGRDTQYF. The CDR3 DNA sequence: TGTGCCAGCAGTGTAACTAGCGGGAGAGATACGCAGTATTTT.

CDR3 bases: TGTGCCAGCAGCCCTTCCGGGACAAAGAACGGGGAGCTGTTTTTT. The encoded protein is CASSPSGTKNGELFF. The chain uses TRBV7-9 and TRBJ2-2, with a weak D call TRBD1 (6 bases). This CDR3 comprises 15 residues. Trimming took off 5 bases at V and 7 bases at J, with 17 bases between the two ends. Germline values: CDR1 SEHNR, CDR2 FQNEAQ (reference sequence). Complete variable domain (other parts from reference TRBV7-9 and TRBJ2-2): DTGVSQNPRHKITKRGQNVTFRCDPISEHNRLYWYRQTLGQGPEFLTYFQNEAQLEKSRLLSDRFSAERPKGSFSTLEIQRTEQGDSAMYLCASSPSGTKNGELFFGEGSRLTVL.

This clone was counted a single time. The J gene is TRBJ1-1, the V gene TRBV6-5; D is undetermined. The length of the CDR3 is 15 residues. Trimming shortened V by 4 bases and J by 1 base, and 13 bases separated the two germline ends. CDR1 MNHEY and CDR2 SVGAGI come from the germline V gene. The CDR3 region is CASSSGNWANTEAFF. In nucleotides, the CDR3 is TGTGCCAGCAGTTCGGGGAATTGGGCGAACACTGAAGCTTTCTTT.

The CDR3 DNA reads as TGCAGCGTTGCGGCCAGGGGCGACTACAATGAGCAGTTCTTC. Translating gives CSVAARGDYNEQFF. The chain combines TRBV29-1 with TRBJ2-1; D may be TRBD1 (6 bases). Germline CDR1 SQVTM, CDR2 ANQGSEA. This CDR3 is 14 amino acids long. The V end was cut by 4 bases, the J end by 3 bases, with 13 bases between.

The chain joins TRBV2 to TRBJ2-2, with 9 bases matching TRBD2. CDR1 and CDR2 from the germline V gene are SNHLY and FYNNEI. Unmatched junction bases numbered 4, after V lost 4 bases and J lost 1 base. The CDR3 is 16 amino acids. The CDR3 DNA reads TGTGCCAGCAGTGGACTAGCGGCCCAGAACACCGGGGAGCTGTTTTTT. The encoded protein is CASSGLAAQNTGELFF.

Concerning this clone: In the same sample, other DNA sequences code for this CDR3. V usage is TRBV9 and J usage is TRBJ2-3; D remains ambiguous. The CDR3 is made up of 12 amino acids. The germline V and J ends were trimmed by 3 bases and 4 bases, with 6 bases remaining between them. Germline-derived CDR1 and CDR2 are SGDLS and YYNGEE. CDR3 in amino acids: CASSALADTQYF. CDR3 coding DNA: TGTGCCAGCAGCGCCCTAGCAGATACGCAGTATTTT.

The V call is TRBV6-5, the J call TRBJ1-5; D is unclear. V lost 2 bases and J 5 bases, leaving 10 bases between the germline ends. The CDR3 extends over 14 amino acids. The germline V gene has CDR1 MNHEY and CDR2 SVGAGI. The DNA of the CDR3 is TGTGCCAGCAGTTACCTGGGGTCCGATCAGCCCCAGCATTTT. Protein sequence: CASSYLGSDQPQHF.

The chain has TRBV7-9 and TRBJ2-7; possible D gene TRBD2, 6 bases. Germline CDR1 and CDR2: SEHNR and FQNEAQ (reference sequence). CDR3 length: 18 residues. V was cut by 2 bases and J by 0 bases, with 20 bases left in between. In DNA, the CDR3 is TGTGCCAGCAGCTTAATTGCGGGGTGGCGGGACCCCTCCTACGAGCAGTACTTC. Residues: CASSLIAGWRDPSYEQYF.

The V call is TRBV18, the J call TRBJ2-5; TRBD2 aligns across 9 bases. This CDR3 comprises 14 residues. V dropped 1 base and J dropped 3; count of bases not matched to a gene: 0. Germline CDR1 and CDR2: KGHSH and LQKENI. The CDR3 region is CASSPRLAEETQYF. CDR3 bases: TGTGCCAGCTCACCACGACTAGCGGAAGAGACCCAGTACTTC.

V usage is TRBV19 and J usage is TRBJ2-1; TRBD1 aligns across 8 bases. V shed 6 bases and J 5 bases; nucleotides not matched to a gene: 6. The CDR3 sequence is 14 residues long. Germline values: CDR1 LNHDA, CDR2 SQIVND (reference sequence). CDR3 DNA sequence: TGTGCCAGTAGCCCGGGACAGGTAAACAATGAGCAGTTCTTC. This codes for CASSPGQVNNEQFF.

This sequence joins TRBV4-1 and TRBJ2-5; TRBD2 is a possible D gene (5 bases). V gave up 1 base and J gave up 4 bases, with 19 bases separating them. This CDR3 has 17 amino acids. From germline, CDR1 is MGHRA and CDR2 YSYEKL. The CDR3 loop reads CASSQVMVRDRRETQYF. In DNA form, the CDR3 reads TGCGCCAGCAGCCAAGTCATGGTTCGGGATCGGCGAGAGACCCAGTACTTC.

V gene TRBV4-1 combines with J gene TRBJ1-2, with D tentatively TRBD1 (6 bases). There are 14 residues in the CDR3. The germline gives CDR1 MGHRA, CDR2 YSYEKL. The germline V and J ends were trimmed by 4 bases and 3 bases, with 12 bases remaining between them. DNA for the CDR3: TGCGCCAGCAGCCGCCGACAGGAGGACTATGGCTACACCTTC. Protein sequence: CASSRRQEDYGYTF.

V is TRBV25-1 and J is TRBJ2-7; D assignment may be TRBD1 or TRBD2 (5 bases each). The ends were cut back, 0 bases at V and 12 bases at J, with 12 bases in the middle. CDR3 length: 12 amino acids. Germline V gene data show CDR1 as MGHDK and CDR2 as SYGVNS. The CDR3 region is CASSEYWGYLYF. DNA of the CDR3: TGTGCCAGCAGTGAATATTGGGGGTACTTGTACTTC.

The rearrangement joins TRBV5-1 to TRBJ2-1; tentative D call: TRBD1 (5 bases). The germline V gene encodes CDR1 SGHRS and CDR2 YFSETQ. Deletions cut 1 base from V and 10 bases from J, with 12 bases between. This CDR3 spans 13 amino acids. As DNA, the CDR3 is TGCGCCAGCAGCTTGAGGATTGGGGCAGAGCAGTTCTTC. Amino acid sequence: CASSLRIGAEQFF.

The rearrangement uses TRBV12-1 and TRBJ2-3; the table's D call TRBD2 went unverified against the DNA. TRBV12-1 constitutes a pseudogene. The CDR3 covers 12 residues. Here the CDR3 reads CASSSAGGTQYF. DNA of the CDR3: TGTGCCAGCAGTTCGGCAGGAGGTACGCAGTATTTT.

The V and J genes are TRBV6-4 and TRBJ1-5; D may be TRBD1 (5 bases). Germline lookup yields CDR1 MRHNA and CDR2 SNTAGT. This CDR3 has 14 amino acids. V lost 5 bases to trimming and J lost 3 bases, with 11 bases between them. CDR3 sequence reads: CASSSLQVNQPQHF. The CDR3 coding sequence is TGTGCCAGCAGTAGTTTACAGGTCAATCAGCCCCAGCATTTT.